This T cell receptor beta chain was recovered during a study of PD-L1 blockade in urothelial cancer. Study as a whole: The analyses of blood took place 3 weeks (second dose) and 6 weeks after treatment start. The study recovered a median of 141,255 T cells per blood sample. Overall study results and limits: Tumor-associated TCR clones expanded more in blood at 3 weeks in patients with durable benefit.

Into every PCR, synthetic TCR analog templates were spiked. Produced via immunoSEQ multiplex PCR; TCRdb's table is partial and in-frame only. The sample carries about 51,000 clones, more than 75% recorded once. Germline CDR1 and CDR2: MNHEY and SVGAGI. The CDR3 covers 15 residues. Trimming cost V 5 bases and J 0 bases, with 12 bases left between them. On this clone itself: Its antigen remains unidentified.

The chain uses TRBV6-5 and TRBJ2-3, with D tentatively TRBD2 (5 bases). Sample: PBMCs, taken around atezolizumab (anti-PD-L1) treatment. The receptor's source is a man aged 55-75 years with urothelial cancer. CDR3 residues: CASSPVGVSTDTQYF. Written as DNA, the CDR3 is TGTGCCAGCAGTCCCGTCGGGGTCAGCACAGATACGCAGTATTTT.